This T cell receptor beta chain emerged from a study of shared clonotypes between healthy human individuals. Study details: Researchers assigned three CD4 naive, three CD4 memory, two CD8 naive and one CD8 memory plate to each donor. Study-wide results and limits: Approximately 4.6% of naive CD4 clonotypes were common to a few donors.

Assay used: immunoSEQ multiplex PCR; TCRdb lists only in-frame clones, some missing. Of more than 2 million clones in the sample, approximately 95% were seen once. CDR3 size: 15 residues. Germline V CDR1 and CDR2: MNHEY, SVGAGI. Trimming cost V 6 bases and J 3 bases; bases outside gene matches: 5. As to this clone: Its antigen is still unknown.

Sequencing was carried out using naive CD4+ T cells sorted from blood. Subset defined: CD45RA+ positively selected. The TCR comes from a man aged 18 to 30 in good health. The chain recombines TRBV6-5 with TRBJ2-7; TRBD2 matches at 13 bases. As DNA, the CDR3 is TGTGCCAGCAGGGAACTAGCGGGGGGGATCTACGAGCAGTACTTC. Amino acids: CASRELAGGIYEQYF.